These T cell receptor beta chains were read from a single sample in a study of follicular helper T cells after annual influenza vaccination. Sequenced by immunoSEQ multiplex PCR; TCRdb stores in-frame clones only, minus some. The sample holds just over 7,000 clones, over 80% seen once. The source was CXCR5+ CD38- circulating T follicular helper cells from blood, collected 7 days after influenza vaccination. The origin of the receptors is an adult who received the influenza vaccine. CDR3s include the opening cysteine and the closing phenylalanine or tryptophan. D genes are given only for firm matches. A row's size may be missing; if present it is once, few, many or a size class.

DNA: TGTGCCAGCTCTCCCGGGCGAGGGGTTTCCGAGCAGTACTTC
CDR3: CASSPGRGVSEQYF
D: -
J: TRBJ2-7
size: -
V: TRBV18

DNA: TGTGCCAGCAGTGTTCCTTTGTCAGGGGTGCCTGAAAAACTGTTTTTT
CDR3: CASSVPLSGVPEKLFF
D: -
J: TRBJ1-4
size: once
V: TRBV2

DNA: TGTGCCAGCAGTGAATATCGGCAGGGGACCGAGCAGTACTTC
CDR3: CASSEYRQGTEQYF
D: -
J: TRBJ2-7
size: few
V: TRBV2

DNA: TGTGCCAGCAGTTCTCGTCAGGCACGGATGCCCCAGCATTTT
CDR3: CASSSRQARMPQHF
D: -
J: TRBJ1-5
size: -
V: TRBV6-1

DNA: TGTGCCAGTAGTATATGGGATGAGCAGTTCTTC
CDR3: CASSIWDEQFF
D: -
J: TRBJ2-1
size: -
V: TRBV19

DNA: TGCAGCGTTGAAGTAATCACTGGGGGCAAACACGAGCAGTACTTC
CDR3: CSVEVITGGKHEQYF
D: -
J: TRBJ2-7
size: once
V: TRBV29-1

DNA: TGTGCCAGCAGCTTATTGGCCAAAGGTCGAGAGACCCAGTACTTC
CDR3: CASSLLAKGRETQYF
D: -
J: TRBJ2-5
size: once
V: TRBV7-9

DNA: TGTGCCAGCAGCTCCCCGGGGGGGACTGAAGCTTTCTTT
CDR3: CASSSPGGTEAFF
D: -
J: TRBJ1-1
size: -
V: TRBV5-6

DNA: TGTGCCAGCAGTTTGAAAGGGGGCAACTATGGCTACACCTTC
CDR3: CASSLKGGNYGYTF
D: TRBD1
J: TRBJ1-2
size: -
V: TRBV27

DNA: TGTGCCAGTAGTAATCTCCCAGTAAACACTGAAGCTTTCTTT
CDR3: CASSNLPVNTEAFF
D: -
J: TRBJ1-1
size: -
V: TRBV19